This paragraph reports one TCR beta chain. This sample is part of a study of blood T cell repertoires in COVID-19. The length of the CDR3 is 18 residues. Trimming took off 4 bases at V and 7 bases at J, with 23 bases between the two ends. Generated by immunoSEQ multiplex PCR, the TCRdb table keeps only in-frame clones and is missing some. The sample holds 35,000 to 50,000 clones, roughly 84% seen once. Sequenced input: peripheral blood. The gene calls are TRBV23-1 and TRBJ1-6; D unclear. TRBV23-1 is an ORF for which the function is uncertain. This sequence originates from a woman in her 70s in a cohort sampled during active COVID-19. The chain's CDR3 is CASSRGGRTNYKNSPLHF. The CDR3 DNA sequence: TGCGCCAGCAGTCGAGGAGGACGGACCAACTACAAGAATTCACCCCTCCACTTT.